The TCR beta chain under discussion was sequenced for a study of T cell changes during pregnancy in multiple sclerosis. Only in-frame clones appear in the TCRdb table, and some are missing; sequencing was by immunoSEQ multiplex PCR. Here the sample spans 60,000 to 90,000 clones, 93% being singletons. This clone was detected once. The origin of this receptor is a female donor in good health, enrolled as a control in a pregnancy study. The sequences come from peripheral blood, collected after pregnancy.

The CDR3 nucleotides are TGTGCCAGCAGCTCGGGACAGGGAACCTACGAGCAGTACTTC. It codes for CASSSGQGTYEQYF. The chain has TRBV7-2 and TRBJ2-7; 9 bases map to TRBD1. J was trimmed by 2 bases and V by 4 bases; bases with no gene match: 3. The CDR3 has 14 amino acids. Per germline, CDR1 SGHTA and CDR2 FQGNSA.